This is a list of T cell receptor beta chains from one sample in a study of CD8 T cells in ankylosing spondylitis. TCRdb passed the 5' RACE reads through MiXCR, listing each CDR3 protein once. The data show about 25,000 distinct CDR3 sequences, less than 3% seen once. The sample taken for sequencing was blood, either unsorted or a sorted T cell fraction (not recorded which). All receptors come from a female donor with ankylosing spondylitis or in good health (not recorded which). Each CDR3 is given with its conserved first and last residue. Fields, in order: J gene, D gene, V gene, clone size, CDR3 DNA, CDR3 protein. The D gene is left open where the match is weak. The size entry gives once, few, many or a size class.

J gene: TRBJ1-5
D gene: -
V gene: TRBV9
clone size: many
CDR3 DNA: TGTGCCAGCAGCGTAGGGCGAGGTGGCAATCAGCCCCAGCATTTT
CDR3 protein: CASSVGRGGNQPQHF

J gene: TRBJ2-5
D gene: TRBD2
V gene: TRBV9
clone size: many
CDR3 DNA: TGTGCCAGCAGCGCGGGACTAGCGGGACAAGAGACCCAGTACTTC
CDR3 protein: CASSAGLAGQETQYF

J gene: TRBJ2-2
D gene: -
V gene: TRBV9
clone size: many
CDR3 DNA: TGTGCCTCGACACCCTTAGACGCGAACACCGGGGAGCTGTTTTTT
CDR3 protein: CASTPLDANTGELFF

J gene: TRBJ2-3
D gene: TRBD2
V gene: TRBV9
clone size: many
CDR3 DNA: TGTGCCAGCAGCTCCCCGGGACTAGCGGGGGGAAGCACAGATACGCAGTATTTT
CDR3 protein: CASSSPGLAGGSTDTQYF

J gene: TRBJ2-5
D gene: TRBD1
V gene: TRBV9
clone size: many
CDR3 DNA: TGTGCCAGCAGCGTAGGCGACAGGGGCCTCCAAGAGACCCAGTACTTC
CDR3 protein: CASSVGDRGLQETQYF

J gene: TRBJ2-7
D gene: TRBD1
V gene: TRBV9
clone size: many
CDR3 DNA: TGTGCCAGCAGCGTAGGGGACAGGGGGGTCTACGAGCAGTACTTC
CDR3 protein: CASSVGDRGVYEQYF

J gene: TRBJ2-7
D gene: -
V gene: TRBV9
clone size: many
CDR3 DNA: TGTGCCAGCAGCCGTAGTTCGGAACTGCCTTCCTACGAGCAGTACTTC
CDR3 protein: CASSRSSELPSYEQYF

J gene: TRBJ2-3
D gene: -
V gene: TRBV9
clone size: many
CDR3 DNA: TGTGCCAGCAGCGTAGGAACGGGAGATACGCAGTATTTT
CDR3 protein: CASSVGTGDTQYF

J gene: TRBJ2-3
D gene: -
V gene: TRBV9
clone size: many
CDR3 DNA: TGTGCCAGCAGCGTAGTGGTGGGGGGGCGGAATACGCAGTATTTT
CDR3 protein: CASSVVVGGRNTQYF

J gene: TRBJ1-2
D gene: -
V gene: TRBV9
clone size: many
CDR3 DNA: TGTGCCAGCAGCGTAGTGGAGGGGTTAGGCTACACCTTC
CDR3 protein: CASSVVEGLGYTF

J gene: TRBJ2-6
D gene: -
V gene: TRBV9
clone size: many
CDR3 DNA: TGTGCCAGCAGCGTAGGGACAGCCGACTCTGGGGCCAACGTCCTGACTTTC
CDR3 protein: CASSVGTADSGANVLTF

J gene: TRBJ1-2
D gene: TRBD1
V gene: TRBV9
clone size: many
CDR3 DNA: TGTGCCAGCAGCGCCCACGCTACAGGGGACCTCTATGGCTACACCTTC
CDR3 protein: CASSAHATGDLYGYTF

J gene: TRBJ2-1
D gene: TRBD2
V gene: TRBV9
clone size: many
CDR3 DNA: TGTGCCAGCAGCCCACGGGGACTAGCGGGGTCCTACAATGAGCAGTTCTTC
CDR3 protein: CASSPRGLAGSYNEQFF

J gene: TRBJ1-6
D gene: -
V gene: TRBV9
clone size: many
CDR3 DNA: TGTGCCAGCAGCGTTGGGGGGAATAATTCACCCCTCCACTTT
CDR3 protein: CASSVGGNNSPLHF

J gene: TRBJ2-7
D gene: -
V gene: TRBV9
clone size: many
CDR3 DNA: TGTGCCAGCAGCGCCGGGACATTCTCCTACGAGCAGTACTTC
CDR3 protein: CASSAGTFSYEQYF